The rows below give T cell receptor beta chains drawn from one sample of a study of blood T cells in healthy people across ages. TCRdb reprocessed the 5' RACE reads via MiXCR and lists one record per CDR3 protein. The data contain fewer than 2,000,000 distinct CDR3 sequences, almost 35% of them seen just once; the ten biggest clones take up around 10%. Sequences were obtained from blood. The origin of the receptors is a woman aged 30 to 39 in good health. The CDR3 runs from the conserved cysteine through the conserved F or W. A D gene is named only where the DNA matches it firmly. A clone size is listed for some rows: how often the clone was seen (once, few, many), or a class if it is expanded.

>-|-|TRBJ1-5|TRBV20-1|14
TGCAGTGCTAGAGCACAGGTGGGCAATCAGCCCCAGCATTTT
CSARAQVGNQPQHF
>-|-|TRBJ1-1|TRBV20-1|13
TGCAGTGCTAGAGATCGGCTCAGGGGTGAAGCTTTCTTT
CSARDRLRGEAFF
>TRBD1|-|TRBJ1-5|TRBV28|16
TGTGCCAGCCAGTCCTACAGGGGCTATAGCAATCAGCCCCAGCATTTT
CASQSYRGYSNQPQHF
>TRBD1|-|TRBJ2-1|TRBV6-5|15
TGTGCCAGCAGCTTACAGGGGTCCCTCGGCAATGAGCAGTTCTTC
CASSLQGSLGNEQFF
>-|-|TRBJ2-1|TRBV3-1|14
TGTGCCAGCAGCCAGGCCTGGGCGGGGAATGAGCAGTTCTTC
CASSQAWAGNEQFF
>-|many|TRBJ2-7|TRBV10-3|13
TGTGCCATCGCGGGGTCAGAGTACTACGAGCAGTACTTC
CAIAGSEYYEQYF
>-|-|TRBJ1-5|TRBV6-5|14
TGTGCCAGCAGCAACGGGGGCGATTATCAGCCCCAGCATTTT
CASSNGGDYQPQHF
>TRBD1|-|TRBJ1-4|TRBV28|15
TGTGCCAGCAGTTTAGGGGGGCAGGGGGCTGAAAAACTGTTTTTT
CASSLGGQGAEKLFF
>-|few|TRBJ1-5|TRBV4-1|15
TGCGCCAGCAGCCACCCGGCTAGAAGCAATCAGCCCCAGCATTTT
CASSHPARSNQPQHF
>-|-|TRBJ2-1|TRBV27|15
TGTGCCAGCAGTTTAAACTTGGGAGTTGGCAATGAGCAGTTCTTC
CASSLNLGVGNEQFF
>-|few|TRBJ1-2|TRBV12-3/TRBV12-4|15
TGTGCCAGCAGTAACCGGGACGGTGCTAACTATGGCTACACCTTC
CASSNRDGANYGYTF
>-|many|TRBJ2-5|TRBV7-9|15
TGTGCCAGCAGTAACAACCGGGACTTCCAAGAGACCCAGTACTTC
CASSNNRDFQETQYF
>-|-|TRBJ2-5|TRBV20-1|17
TGCAGTGCTGGAGATGCCCTAAGGTTCCGGGGCGAAGAGACCCAGTACTTC
CSAGDALRFRGEETQYF
>-|-|TRBJ2-5|TRBV5-1|14
TGCGCCAGCAGCTTGGTAGCGATCCAAGAGACCCAGTACTTC
CASSLVAIQETQYF
>TRBD1|once|TRBJ1-2|TRBV20-1|12
TGCAGTGCTCGACAGGGTTTATATGGCTACACCTTC
CSARQGLYGYTF
>TRBD2|-|TRBJ2-1|TRBV20-1|15
TGCAGTGCTAGAGTACCGGGACTAGCCGTCAATGAGCAGTTCTTC
CSARVPGLAVNEQFF
>-|-|TRBJ1-5|TRBV28|14
TGTGCCAGCAGAGTACCGATGGGCAATCAGCCCCAGCATTTT
CASRVPMGNQPQHF
>-|-|TRBJ2-5|TRBV5-5|15
TGTGCCAGCAGCTTTACGTGGGTCGCGGGGGAGACCCAGTACTTC
CASSFTWVAGETQYF
>TRBD1|-|TRBJ1-5|TRBV20-1|12
TGCAGTGCTAGTCTGGGCGGACAGGGAGCGCATTTT
CSASLGGQGAHF
>TRBD1|few|TRBJ2-1|TRBV27|14
TGTGCCAGCAGTTCCCCGGACAGGGTTAATGAGCAGTTCTTC
CASSSPDRVNEQFF
>-|many|TRBJ1-2|TRBV7-2|12
TGTGCCAGCAGCTTAGGATGGGATGGCTACACCTTC
CASSLGWDGYTF
>TRBD1|-|TRBJ1-6|TRBV25-1|15
TGTGCCAGCAGTACCGGGACAGGGGCTAGTTCACCCCTCCACTTT
CASSTGTGASSPLHF
>-|-|TRBJ2-5|TRBV2|15
TGTGCCAGCAGTAGACGGGGCCCCATCCAAGAGACCCAGTACTTC
CASSRRGPIQETQYF
>TRBD2|few|TRBJ2-3|TRBV20-1|15
TGCAGTGCTACTTCCGGACTAGCGGCCACAGATACGCAGTATTTT
CSATSGLAATDTQYF
>TRBD2|many|TRBJ2-1|TRBV10-3|16
TGTGCCATCAGTGAGGGGGGACTAGTGGTGAACAATGAGCAGTTCTTC
CAISEGGLVVNNEQFF
>-|-|TRBJ1-1|TRBV29-1|14
TGCAGCGTTGAACCCCCCTCCCGGCAAACTGAAGCTTTCTTT
CSVEPPSRQTEAFF
>TRBD2|-|TRBJ2-1|TRBV20-1|17
TGCAGTGCTAGATCCCTCCTAGCGGAGGGGCCCTACAATGAGCAGTTCTTC
CSARSLLAEGPYNEQFF